What follows describes a single TCR beta chain. The data originate from a study of blood T cell repertoires in COVID-19. With 6 bases clipped from V and 6 bases from J, the junction kept 12 bases outside the gene matches. In germline, CDR1 is LNHDA, CDR2 SQIVND (reference sequence). CDR3 length: 15 amino acids. This table comes from immunoSEQ multiplex PCR, and its TCRdb copy is limited to in-frame clones, with some not included. The sample holds about 150,000 clones, more than 80% seen once. The V gene is TRBV19, the J gene TRBJ2-5; 8 nucleotides line up with TRBD2. The sample consisted of peripheral blood. The sequence came from a man in his 70s with acute or convalescent COVID-19. The CDR3 nucleotides read TGTGCCAGTAGCCCGGACGGGGGGGCGGCGAAGACCCAGTACTTC. Its protein is CASSPDGGAAKTQYF.